The 14 T cell receptor beta chains below were found in one sample sequenced in a study of cytomegalovirus exposure and HLA in healthy donors. The PCR had 60 Vbeta and 13 Jbeta primers. Using immunoSEQ multiplex PCR, the repertoire was profiled, and TCRdb retains in-frame clones only, with some absent. Here the sample spans approximately 31,000 clones, around 87% being singletons. Sample: PBMCs. Every receptor here comes from a boy aged 5-17 years in good health and CMV-seronegative.

This clone has a single count. The rearrangement uses TRBV29-1 and TRBJ2-7; tentatively, D is TRBD1 (5 bases). The germline CDR1 and CDR2 sequences are SQVTM and ANQGSEA. The CDR3 extends over 16 amino acids. V lost 2 bases to trimming and J lost 7 bases, with 24 bases between them. CDR3 in DNA: TGCAGCGTTGAACGGCTTCAGTCTAGGGGATTTCGTGAGCAGTACTTC. Amino acid sequence: CSVERLQSRGFREQYF.

The chain employs TRBV11-3 and TRBJ2-1, with a weak D call TRBD1 (5 bases). Germline V gene lookup returns CDR1 SGHNT and CDR2 YENEEA. This CDR3 region has 15 residues. V lost 0 bases, J lost 2 bases, and 8 bases lay in between. The CDR3 nucleotides are TGTGCCAGCAGCTTAGACGGACAAACCTACAATGAGCAGTTCTTC. Protein: CASSLDGQTYNEQFF. Drawing the rest from reference TRBV11-3 and TRBJ2-1, the complete variable domain is EAGVVQSPRYKIIEKKQPVAFWCNPISGHNTLYWYLQNLGQGPELLIRYENEEAVDDSQLPKDRFSAERLKGVDSTLKIQPAELGDSAVYLCASSLDGQTYNEQFFGPGTRLTVL.

The chain is built from TRBV6-6 and TRBJ2-5; perhaps TRBD2 as D (5 bases). Germline-derived CDR1 and CDR2 are MNHNY and SVGAGI (reference sequence). Trimming took 6 bases from V and 5 from J, leaving 7 bases between them. The CDR3 consists of 11 residues. CDR3 sequence reads: CASSRGETQYF. The CDR3 DNA is TGTGCCAGCAGCCGAGGGGAGACCCAGTACTTC.

The CDR3 nucleotides are TGTGCCAGCAGCCAAAGACTAGCTTCCTACAATGAGCAGTTCTTC. Translation gives CASSQRLASYNEQFF. The rearrangement joins TRBV4-2 to TRBJ2-1; 7 nucleotides match TRBD2. CDR3 length: 15 residues. With V trimmed by 2 bases and J by 1 base, 2 bases remained unmatched. Germline lookup yields CDR1 LGHNA and CDR2 YNFKEQ.

The rearrangement uses TRBV6-5 and TRBJ2-3; TRBD2 is a possible D gene (6 bases). V lost 5 bases to trimming and J lost 4 bases, with 16 bases between them. The CDR3 sequence is 15 residues long. CDR1 MNHEY and CDR2 SVGAGI come from the germline V gene. CDR3 bases: TGTGCCAGCAGTCCGACCGGGACTTATTCAGATACGCAGTATTTT. Translated: CASSPTGTYSDTQYF.

CDR3 nucleotides: TGTGCCAGCAGCCTTTCCCGGGACAGGGCATCCTACGAGCAGTACTTC. Its translation: CASSLSRDRASYEQYF. The rearrangement joins TRBV7-2 to TRBJ2-7, with 9 bases fitting TRBD1. Losses at the gene ends were 5 bases for V and 1 base for J; bases not matched to a gene: 9. The CDR3 extends over 16 amino acids. CDR1 and CDR2 (germline): SGHTA, FQGNSA.

The V gene is TRBV7-2, the J gene TRBJ2-3, with 10 positions matching TRBD2. V lost 5 bases and J lost 2; bases outside the gene matches: 7. Germline-derived CDR1 and CDR2 are SGHTA and FQGNSA. There are 16 residues in the CDR3. This CDR3 is CASSQLAGGYTDTQYF. The CDR3 nucleotides are TGTGCCAGCAGCCAATTAGCGGGGGGCTACACAGATACGCAGTATTTT.

The chain couples TRBV7-9 to TRBJ2-3; D remains ambiguous. From germline, CDR1 is SEHNR and CDR2 FQNEAQ (reference sequence). Trimming took off 6 bases at V and 5 bases at J, with 9 bases between the two ends. The CDR3 covers 12 residues. CDR3 bases: TGTGCCAGCAGTTATGAACAAGATACGCAGTATTTT. Its protein is CASSYEQDTQYF.

The rearrangement joins TRBV11-2 to TRBJ2-5, with TRBD1 matching over 7 bases. The CDR3 length is 17 residues. J was trimmed by 4 bases and V by 2 bases; bases with no gene match: 13. CDR1 SGHAT and CDR2 FQNNGV come from the germline V gene. CDR3 sequence reads: CASSLPETGQSPETQYF. The CDR3 DNA reads TGTGCCAGCAGCTTACCTGAGACAGGGCAATCCCCAGAGACCCAGTACTTC.

CDR3 bases: TGTGCCAGCAGCTTGTACAGGGCTGATACGCAGTATTTT. This translates into CASSLYRADTQYF. V usage is TRBV5-4 and J usage is TRBJ2-3, with D perhaps TRBD1 (6 bases). V was pared by 1 base and J by 6 bases, with 9 bases between. This CDR3 spans 13 amino acids. Germline V gene sequence: CDR1 SGHNT, CDR2 YYREEE (reference sequence).

The genes are TRBV29-1 and TRBJ2-2; 8 bases are shared with TRBD2. V trimming: 6 bases; J trimming: 6 bases; junction bases outside the gene matches: 15. In germline, CDR1 is SQVTM, CDR2 ANQGSEA. This CDR3 is 16 amino acids long. The CDR3 region has the DNA TGCAGCGTGGGCGACTTGGCGGGGGGTCTTTCCGGGGAGCTGTTTTTT. Its translation: CSVGDLAGGLSGELFF.

This clone was detected once. The chain is built from TRBV7-2 and TRBJ2-7, with 10 bases aligning to TRBD1. CDR1 and CDR2 (germline): SGHTA, FQGNSA. The CDR3 has 15 residues. The V and J ends lost 3 bases and 3 bases, in that order; junction bases with no gene match: 5. In nucleotides, the CDR3 is TGTGCCAGCAGCTTTGCCGGGACAGGGGTCTACGAGCAGTACTTC. Translated: CASSFAGTGVYEQYF.

DNA for the CDR3: TGTGCCAGCAGTGCGGGACAGGGGGCGTACAATGAGCAGTTCTTC. This gives the protein CASSAGQGAYNEQFF. The chain couples TRBV6-4 to TRBJ2-1, with 12 bases identical to TRBD1. The germline V gene encodes CDR1 MRHNA and CDR2 SNTAGT. The CDR3 length is 15 residues. Unmatched junction bases numbered 2, after V lost 4 bases and J lost 4 bases.

J is TRBJ2-1 and V is TRBV5-4; D may be TRBD1 (5 bases). V lost 5 bases, J lost 4 bases, and 16 bases lay in between. This CDR3 has 15 residues. Germline V gene lookup returns CDR1 SGHNT and CDR2 YYREEE (reference sequence). The CDR3 region is CASRSSRVGYNEQFF. CDR3 nucleotide sequence: TGTGCCAGCAGGTCGAGCAGGGTAGGTTACAATGAGCAGTTCTTC.